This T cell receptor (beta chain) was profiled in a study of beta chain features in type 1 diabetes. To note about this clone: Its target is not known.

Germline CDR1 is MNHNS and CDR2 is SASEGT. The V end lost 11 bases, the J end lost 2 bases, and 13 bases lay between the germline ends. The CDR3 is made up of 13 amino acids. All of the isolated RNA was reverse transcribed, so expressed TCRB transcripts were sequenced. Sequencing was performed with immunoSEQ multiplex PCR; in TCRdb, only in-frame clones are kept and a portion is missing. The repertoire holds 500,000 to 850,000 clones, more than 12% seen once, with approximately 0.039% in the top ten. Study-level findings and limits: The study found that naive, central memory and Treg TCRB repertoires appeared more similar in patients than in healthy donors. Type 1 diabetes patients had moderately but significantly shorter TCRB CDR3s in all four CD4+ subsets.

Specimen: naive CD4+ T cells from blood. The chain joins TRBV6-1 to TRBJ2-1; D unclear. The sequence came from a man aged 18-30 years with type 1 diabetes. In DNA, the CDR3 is TGTGCCGGCCGCACTCGTACCTACAATGAGCAGTTCTTC. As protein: CAGRTRTYNEQFF.